Shown below are 9 T cell receptor beta chains from a single sample sequenced in a study of blood T cells in healthy people across ages. Then a second PCR, running about 6 to 11 cycles, was carried out with a sample-barcoded 5' primer and a J-beta primer mix. TCRdb passed the 5' RACE reads through MiXCR, listing each CDR3 protein once. This table holds fewer than 950,000 distinct CDR3 sequences, 53% found once. Sequencing used blood. The source is a man of 80 years or more in good health.

V usage is TRBV25-1 and J usage is TRBJ2-4; no clear D gene. The J call may not be correct, given that the DNA end is closer to TRBJ2-7. The CDR3 consists of 12 residues. Germline CDR1 reads MGHDK; CDR2 reads SYGVNS. The CDR3 nucleotides read TGTGCCAGCAGTGGACTGCGCGACGAGCAGTACTTC. It is translated as CASSGLRDEQYF.

This chain connects TRBV29-1 to TRBJ2-7, with 10 bases matching TRBD1. V lost 4 bases and J lost 5; bases outside the gene matches: 5. The germline V gene has CDR1 SQVTM and CDR2 ANQGSEA. CDR3 length: 13 amino acids. CDR3 residues: CSVGRDRGNEQYF. The CDR3 region has the DNA TGCAGCGTTGGGCGGGACAGGGGAAACGAGCAGTACTTC.

The rearrangement uses TRBV28 and TRBJ2-1; perhaps TRBD2 as D (6 bases). This CDR3 is built from 16 residues. Germline-derived CDR1 and CDR2 are MDHEN and SYDVKM. Trimming removed 4 bases at V and 4 bases at J, with 17 bases between. The chain's CDR3 is CASSSPGTRAYNEQFF. The CDR3 DNA reads as TGTGCCAGCAGTTCACCCGGGACTCGCGCTTACAATGAGCAGTTCTTC.

At least ten counts were recorded for this clonotype. The J gene is TRBJ2-7, the V gene TRBV5-1, with TRBD1 matching 9 bases. The V gene end was trimmed by 4 bases and the J gene end by 2 bases; junction bases not matched to a gene: 7. The germline gives CDR1 SGHRS, CDR2 YFSETQ. This CDR3 comprises 15 residues. CDR3 in DNA: TGCGCCAGCAGCCCCGGGACAGGGACCCCCTACGAGCAGTACTTC. Protein product: CASSPGTGTPYEQYF.

The gene calls are TRBV4-2 and TRBJ2-1, with D perhaps matching TRBD2 (6 bases). In germline, CDR1 is LGHNA, CDR2 YNFKEQ. V gave up 7 bases and J gave up 6 bases, with 13 bases separating them. The CDR3 is 13 residues long. The CDR3 DNA reads as TGTGCCAGCAACCTGAGCGGGTTCAATGAGCAGTTCTTC. Protein product: CASNLSGFNEQFF.

The V gene is TRBV6-6, the J gene TRBJ1-6, with D possibly TRBD1 on 5 matching bases. V was clipped by 8 bases and J by 9 bases, with 11 bases between them. The CDR3 is 12 residues long. CDR1 is MNHNY, CDR2 SVGAGI, per germline (reference sequence). In nucleotides, the CDR3 is TGTGCCAGCGGCGAGGGACGTTCACCCCTCCACTTT. Its protein product is CASGEGRSPLHF.

The gene calls are TRBV7-6 and TRBJ2-7; possible D gene TRBD1, 5 bases. The V gene lost 6 bases and the J gene lost 3 bases, with 18 bases spanning the gap. Looked up from germline, CDR1 is SGHVS and CDR2 is FNYEAQ. CDR3 length: 15 residues. Written as DNA, the CDR3 is TGTGCCAGCAGTAAAAACCTAGGACAAAGCTACGAGCAGTACTTC. It encodes CASSKNLGQSYEQYF.

This chain links TRBV7-9 with TRBJ2-4; 7 nucleotides align to TRBD2. The better agreement between TRBJ2-5 and the DNA end casts doubt on the J call. The CDR3 has 19 amino acids. Germline-derived CDR1 and CDR2 are SEHNR and FQNEAQ (reference sequence). For the CDR3, the DNA is TGTGCCAGCAGCTTAGGCCGTTTGGGACCAGCGGGACGCCAAGAGACCCAGTACTTC. This codes for CASSLGRLGPAGRQETQYF.

In this sample, this clonotype turned up a few times. This chain links TRBV5-1 with TRBJ2-1; 13 bases match TRBD2. The CDR3 runs 12 residues. Trimming at V came to 7 bases and at J to 15 bases, leaving 7 bases not matched to a gene. The germline CDR1 and CDR2 sequences are SGHRS and YFSETQ. In DNA form, the CDR3 reads TGCGCCAGCGGCACTAGCGGGAGGGCCCTGTTCTTC. Translation: CASGTSGRALFF.